This T cell receptor (beta chain) was sequenced during a study of STAT5B mutations in CD4+ large granular lymphocyte leukemia. Assay used: immunoSEQ multiplex PCR; TCRdb lists only in-frame clones, some missing. Of 4,000 to 6,000 clones listed, around 90% were seen once; the top ten hold more than 60%. Remarks on this clone: Its antigen remains unknown.

Regarding the study as a whole: 8/27 top patient clones versus 2/35 control clones were TRBV06-family.

Germline loops: CDR1 MDHEN, CDR2 SYDVKM. This CDR3 spans 15 amino acids. The J segment lost 8 bases and the V segment lost 4 bases, leaving 8 bases of the junction unmatched. The chain combines TRBV28 with TRBJ1-4; 9 bases agree with TRBD1. Sequences were obtained from PBMCs. The receptor was isolated from a man aged 40-55 years with CD4+ T-cell large granular lymphocyte leukemia. The CDR3 sequence: CASSSPGQGGEKLFF. The CDR3 coding sequence is TGTGCCAGCAGTTCGCCGGGACAGGGAGGGGAAAAACTGTTTTTT.